This T cell receptor (beta chain) was captured by sequencing in a study of OX40 agonist ivuxolimab in advanced cancers. The CDR3 totals 14 residues. CDR1 is LNHDA, CDR2 SQIVND, per germline (reference sequence). Trimming pared 6 bases from V and 2 bases from J, leaving 13 bases between. In regard to this clone: Antigen specificity is unknown.

Measured with immunoSEQ multiplex PCR; TCRdb has only the in-frame clones, and not every one. The data hold roughly 61,000 clones, with about 87% observed a single time. Findings of the study overall: Still undetermined is the antigen specificity of the expanded peripheral T cells.

The receptor was derived from an adult with an advanced solid tumor such as melanoma, head and neck, liver or kidney cancer. The specimen comprised CD4+ or CD8+ T cells sorted from blood, sampled in a trial of the OX40 agonist ivuxolimab. This rearrangement joins TRBV19 to TRBJ1-1; a weak D match, TRBD1 (6 bases). CDR3 coding DNA: TGTGCCAGTAGGAGGACAGTATTAAACACTGAAGCTTTCTTT. Translated, it gives CASRRTVLNTEAFF.